There are many counts of the clone carrying this T cell receptor (beta chain). The V end was cut by 3 bases, the J end by 3 bases, with 19 bases between. The CDR3 contains 17 residues. Time point reported: sample taken at primary tumor resection. The cohort: around 79 early-stage, untreated non-small cell lung cancer patients. The sample originates from a study of spatial heterogeneity in lung cancer. As for the study in general: Every unique TCR and UMI combination, on average, appeared more than ten times in raw reads.

Every TCR cDNA molecule bore its own unique molecular identifier. TCRdb used MiXCR to reprocess the 5' RACE reads, holding one entry per CDR3 protein. The table shows about 39,000 distinct CDR3 sequences, with around 3.1% occurring only once. Sequencing used normal lung tissue next to the tumor, obtained at surgery. The receptor was isolated from a male donor with early-stage non-small cell lung cancer. The chain carries TRBV12-3 or TRBV12-4 and TRBJ2-3; possibly TRBD1 for D (7 bases). The CDR3 here is CASSFRWRGRKTDTQYF. The DNA for the CDR3 is TGTGCCAGCAGTTTTAGGTGGAGGGGGCGTAAAACAGATACGCAGTATTTT.